This entry is about one T cell receptor beta chain. These data are taken from a study of blood T cell repertoires in COVID-19. Looking at the study overall: Some COVID-19 samples were acute and others convalescent; all came from the United States, Italy and Spain. Sources were T cells, B-cell-depleted T cells, or PBMCs; the material itself was cDNA or gDNA.

V dropped 8 bases and J dropped 0 bases, with 7 bases sitting between them. CDR3 length: 12 amino acids. The germline V gene has CDR1 ENHRY and CDR2 SYGVKD. In the original processing: For nucleated cells, counts were estimated from reference gene primer amplification. The data were produced by immunoSEQ multiplex PCR, yet TCRdb's version contains in-frame clones alone and is incomplete. Clonal size and the V and J genes are those of that table, whereas D and trimming came from the DNA. The table lists 100,000 to 150,000 clones, around 81% of them singletons, with about an eighth in the top ten. V and J are TRBV10-3 and TRBJ1-1, with D possibly matching TRBD1 (6 bases). The sequencing sample was made of peripheral blood. This TCR was sampled from a man in his fifties or sixties with acute or convalescent COVID-19. CDR3 sequence reads: CAIGQLNTEAFF. The CDR3 nucleotides are TGTGCCATCGGACAGTTGAACACTGAAGCTTTCTTT.